Each of the 14 T cell receptor beta chains below was sequenced from the same sample in a study of cytomegalovirus exposure and HLA in healthy donors (dated by TCRdb to 2016 to 2017). Libraries were built with the immunoSEQ multiplex PCR assay. A mixture of 60 forward primers for TCR Vbeta segments and 13 reverse primers for TCR Jbeta segments was used in the multiplex PCR. Sourced from immuneACCESS, this table was stored by TCRdb with only in-frame sequences that have V and J called. A share of the clones is absent; for the studies checked, an unresolved V gene accounts for under half, and the remainder has no known explanation. Within this sample are about 170,000 clones, with around 86% of them counted one time only. The ten largest clones capture under 3% of the sample. The sequencing sample was made of PBMCs. Receptors were obtained from a male donor in good health and CMV-seronegative.

Only one count was recorded for this clone. J is TRBJ2-5 and V is TRBV5-4, with TRBD2 matching over 12 bases. The CDR3 is 18 amino acids. The V and J ends lost 0 bases and 2 bases, in that order; junction bases with no gene match: 8. Germline V lookup: CDR1 SGHNT, CDR2 YYREEE (reference sequence). CDR3 nucleotide sequence: TGTGCCAGCAGCTTGGTTCTCCAACTAGCGGGGGGTCAAGAGACCCAGTACTTC. Protein product: CASSLVLQLAGGQETQYF.

The V call is TRBV11-2, the J call TRBJ1-4; 9 nucleotides agree with TRBD1. CDR1 SGHAT and CDR2 FQNNGV come from the germline V gene. V was pared by 1 base and J by 6 bases, with 9 bases of the junction left unmatched. The CDR3 loop spans 17 amino acids. The CDR3 DNA follows: TGTGCCAGCAGCTTAGCCCCGACAGGGGGAGTGGATGAAAAACTGTTTTTT. This codes for CASSLAPTGGVDEKLFF.

The count of this clone is one. This sequence joins TRBV2 and TRBJ2-7; 7 bases map to TRBD2. This CDR3 spans 12 amino acids. Germline V gene sequence: CDR1 SNHLY, CDR2 FYNNEI. The V and J ends lost 6 bases and 4 bases, in that order; junction bases with no gene match: 3. The CDR3 DNA sequence: TGTGCCAGCAGCCTGCGGGGGTACGAGCAGTACTTC. Its protein product is CASSLRGYEQYF.

In its sample, this clone was seen once. The chain carries TRBV6-1 and TRBJ1-2; the D gene is possibly TRBD1 (5 bases). Trimming cost V 2 bases and J 0 bases, with 16 bases left between them. CDR3 length: 17 residues. Germline V gene sequence: CDR1 MNHNS, CDR2 SASEGT. Written as DNA, the CDR3 is TGTGCCAGCAGTGAACAGGGCCTAGGGGAATCTAACTATGGCTACACCTTC. Amino acid sequence: CASSEQGLGESNYGYTF.

This clone appeared once. V usage is TRBV5-1 and J usage is TRBJ2-7, with 7 bases fitting TRBD1. In germline, CDR1 is SGHRS, CDR2 YFSETQ. The CDR3 is made up of 13 amino acids. V lost 4 bases, J lost 6 bases, and 7 bases stayed unmatched. The CDR3: CASSLKSGGEQYF. The CDR3 DNA reads TGCGCCAGCAGCCTAAAATCAGGGGGCGAGCAGTACTTC.

V usage is TRBV6-5 and J usage is TRBJ1-3; 8 nucleotides match TRBD1. Germline loops: CDR1 MNHEY, CDR2 SVGAGI. The CDR3 loop spans 16 amino acids. V was pared by 0 bases and J by 4 bases, with 5 bases of the junction left unmatched. CDR3 in DNA: TGTGCCAGCAGTTACTCAGTCAGGGGGCAAGGAAACACCATATATTTT. Translation gives CASSYSVRGQGNTIYF.

This clone has only a few counts. The rearrangement uses TRBV5-4 and TRBJ2-1, with 7 bases lining up with TRBD1. V trimming: 4 bases; J trimming: 8 bases; junction bases outside the gene matches: 6. From germline, CDR1 is SGHNT and CDR2 YYREEE (reference sequence). CDR3 length: 13 residues. CDR3 sequence: CASSPKDRDEQFF. CDR3 bases: TGTGCCAGCAGCCCGAAAGACAGGGATGAGCAGTTCTTC. Filled out from reference TRBV5-4 and TRBJ2-1, the complete variable domain reads ETGVTQSPTHLIKTRGQQVTLRCSSQSGHNTVSWYQQALGQGPQFIFQYYREEENGRGNFPPRFSGLQFPNYSSELNVNALELDDSALYLCASSPKDRDEQFFGPGTRLTVL.

V and J are TRBV9 and TRBJ2-7; the D gene is possibly TRBD1 (5 bases). Germline V gene sequence: CDR1 SGDLS, CDR2 YYNGEE. Trimming took off 2 bases at V and 7 bases at J, with 13 bases between the two ends. The CDR3 has 13 amino acids. The CDR3 here is CASSVTVGKEQYF. The CDR3 DNA reads as TGTGCCAGCAGCGTGACAGTAGGTAAAGAGCAGTACTTC.

The V gene is TRBV7-9, the J gene TRBJ1-4, with D uncertain. The CDR3 covers 15 residues. Between the trimmed V and J ends, which lost 0 bases and 5 bases, there was a span of 10 bases. Per the germline V gene, CDR1 is SEHNR and CDR2 is FQNEAQ (reference sequence). CDR3 loop: CASSLASAPNEKLFF. CDR3 coding DNA: TGTGCCAGCAGCTTAGCTTCAGCGCCAAATGAAAAACTGTTTTTT.

This chain joins TRBV7-9 and TRBJ1-2; possible D gene TRBD1, 5 bases. The CDR3 loop spans 14 amino acids. The germline V gene encodes CDR1 SEHNR and CDR2 FQNEAQ (reference sequence). V gave up 5 bases and J gave up 5 bases, with 15 bases separating them. CDR3 nucleotide sequence: TGTGCCAGCAGCATACAGGACGGCGGATATGGCTACACCTTC. This codes for CASSIQDGGYGYTF.

V gene TRBV6-5 combines with J gene TRBJ1-6, with a weak D call TRBD1 (5 bases). V was trimmed by 4 bases and J by 7 bases, leaving 17 bases between them. CDR1 MNHEY and CDR2 SVGAGI come from the germline V gene. The CDR3 covers 16 residues. CDR3 in DNA: TGTGCCAGCAGTTCCTGGTCCCCTCCAGGGAATTCACCCCTCCACTTT. It encodes CASSSWSPPGNSPLHF.

The chain carries TRBV11-2 and TRBJ1-1; D is ambiguous. From germline, CDR1 is SGHAT and CDR2 FQNNGV. The V gene lost 3 bases and the J gene lost 7 bases, with 15 bases spanning the gap. The CDR3 loop spans 14 amino acids. DNA of the CDR3: TGTGCCAGCAGCTTGAACCGGGTGGCGGGTGAAGCTTTCTTT. Its protein product is CASSLNRVAGEAFF.

This sequence joins TRBV11-2 and TRBJ2-7, with D perhaps matching TRBD1 (6 bases). CDR1 is SGHAT and CDR2 is FQNNGV in the germline V gene. V was trimmed by 5 bases and J by 2 bases, leaving 28 bases between them. This CDR3 region has 19 residues. The CDR3 nucleotides are TGTGCCAGCAGCCCCTCCCCCGCAATACAGGGAAAAACCCCCTACGAGCAGTACTTC. Amino acid sequence: CASSPSPAIQGKTPYEQYF.

This clone was counted between two and nine times. Its ends do not fully match the called genes, so a read error is possible. The same CDR3 also results from other DNA sequences found in this sample. This chain connects TRBV7-7 to TRBJ2-5; TRBD1 agrees at 9 bases. Germline-derived CDR1 and CDR2 are SSHAT and FNYEAQ (reference sequence). The length of the CDR3 is 13 residues. The CDR3 DNA reads as TGTGCTAGCAGCTCGGACAGGGGAGAGACCCAGTACTTC. Translating it yields CASSSDRGETQYF.